The 21 T cell receptor beta chains presented below share a single source sample, sequenced in a study of CD8+CD57+ T cells in acquired aplastic anemia. Before being chosen for sequencing, patients had shown CD8+CD57+ cell expansion by flow cytometry. TCR beta VDJ and CDR3 profiling used genomic DNA as template. TCRdb ran MiXCR on the reads and lists one entry per CDR3 protein. The table lists 120,000 or so distinct CDR3 sequences, approximately 61% of them singletons. Sequenced material: sorted CD4+, CD8+, or CD8+CD57+ T cells (not recorded which) from PBMCs. The receptors stem from a human donor with aplastic anemia.

The J gene is TRBJ2-1, the V gene TRBV24-1; TRBD2 matches at 7 bases. The length of the CDR3 is 15 residues. V trimming: 3 bases; J trimming: 1 base; junction bases outside the gene matches: 2. CDR1 is KGHDR, CDR2 SFDVKD, per germline. In DNA form, the CDR3 reads TGTGCCACCAGTGATGGGGGGGGTTCCTACAATGAGCAGTTCTTC. Encoded protein: CATSDGGGSYNEQFF.

J is TRBJ2-2 and V is TRBV7-9; no firm D call. Germline V gives CDR1 SEHNR, CDR2 FQNEAQ (reference sequence). V gave up 1 base and J gave up 3 bases, with 3 bases separating them. The CDR3 contains 13 residues. DNA for the CDR3: TGTGCCAGCAGCTTAGTGGACACCGGGGAGCTGTTTTTT. Its translation is CASSLVDTGELFF.

The V gene is TRBV7-8, the J gene TRBJ2-3, with 12 nucleotides matching TRBD2. The germline V gene has CDR1 SGHVS and CDR2 FQNEAQ. This CDR3 contains 16 residues. V was pared by 5 bases and J by 1 base, with 4 bases of the junction left unmatched. CDR3 sequence: CASSTLAGGRTDTQYF. The DNA of the CDR3 is TGTGCCAGCAGCACACTAGCGGGGGGACGCACAGATACGCAGTATTTT.

The V and J genes are TRBV20-1 and TRBJ2-7; 7 nucleotides match TRBD2. In germline, CDR1 is DFQATT, CDR2 SNEGSKA (reference sequence). V trimming: 6 bases; J trimming: 2 bases; junction bases outside the gene matches: 13. This CDR3 is 15 amino acids long. This CDR3 reads CSASSYGGTTYEQYF. CDR3 nucleotide sequence: TGCAGTGCCAGCAGTTACGGGGGGACGACCTACGAGCAGTACTTC.

The chain has TRBV28 and TRBJ2-2; tentative D call: TRBD1 (5 bases). CDR3 length: 15 residues. CDR1 and CDR2 (germline): MDHEN, SYDVKM. The V and J ends lost 4 bases and 6 bases respectively, with 15 bases between them. CDR3 amino acids: CASSYARVVPGELFF. The CDR3 region has the DNA TGTGCCAGCAGTTACGCCAGGGTAGTTCCCGGGGAGCTGTTTTTT.

The chain has TRBV2 and TRBJ2-7; a weak D match, TRBD2 (5 bases). CDR3 size: 11 residues. Germline V lookup: CDR1 SNHLY, CDR2 FYNNEI. Trimming left V 3 bases short and J 9 bases short, with 9 bases between. This CDR3 is CASSDGGGQYF. For the CDR3, the DNA is TGTGCCAGCAGTGATGGAGGAGGGCAGTACTTC.

This clonotype has a handful of counts. The chain recombines TRBV6-1 with TRBJ2-2; TRBD1 is a possible D gene (5 bases). CDR3 size: 14 residues. V dropped 10 bases and J dropped 2 bases, with 14 bases sitting between them. The germline gives CDR1 MNHNS, CDR2 SASEGT. As DNA, the CDR3 is TGTGCCACCACCCTCCAGGGTAACACCGGGGAGCTGTTTTTT. The encoded protein is CATTLQGNTGELFF.

The chain uses TRBV25-1 and TRBJ1-1; D remains unclear. CDR1 is MGHDK, CDR2 SYGVNS, per germline. The CDR3 has 11 residues. Trimming left V 3 bases short and J 10 bases short, with 9 bases between. The chain's CDR3 is CASSEEDRAFF. CDR3 bases: TGTGCCAGCAGTGAGGAAGATAGAGCTTTCTTT.

Concerning this clonotype itself: The junction departs from the called germline gene at one end, perhaps through a read error. The J gene is TRBJ1-3, the V gene TRBV10-2; D call uncertain. Per germline, CDR1 WSHSY and CDR2 SAAADI. The CDR3 consists of 16 residues. CDR3 nucleotides: TGTGCCAGCAGTTACTCGAACAGTCACTCTGGAAACACCATATATTTT. It encodes CASSYSNSHSGNTIYF.

Here the CDR3 DNA reads TGTGCCAGCAGCTCGACAGGGTCGGACTCCTACGAGCAGTACTTC. As protein: CASSSTGSDSYEQYF. The chain employs TRBV7-2 and TRBJ2-7; 7 bases are a match to TRBD1. The V segment lost 4 bases and the J segment 0 bases; nucleotides outside the gene matches: 6. The CDR3 sequence is 15 residues long. Germline CDR1 and CDR2: SGHTA and FQGNSA.

The CDR3 loop is CATSGRNRYYGYTF. The DNA for the CDR3 is TGTGCCACCAGTGGGAGGAACAGATACTATGGCTACACCTTC. The chain uses TRBV24-1 and TRBJ1-2, with D uncertain. V shed 5 bases and J shed 3 bases, with 12 bases lying between them. This CDR3 is built from 14 residues. Germline V gene sequence: CDR1 KGHDR, CDR2 SFDVKD.

Ten or more counts support this clonotype. The chain recombines TRBV7-9 with TRBJ1-2, with D hard to call. Trimming pared 5 bases from V and 0 bases from J, leaving 16 bases between. CDR1 is SEHNR, CDR2 FQNEAQ, per germline (reference sequence). The CDR3 spans 16 residues. CDR3 region: CASSPGRGTTNYGYTF. The CDR3 DNA sequence: TGTGCCAGCAGCCCCGGACGGGGAACAACTAACTATGGCTACACCTTC.

The rearrangement links TRBV20-1 to TRBJ2-3; no firm D call. Germline CDR1 and CDR2: DFQATT and SNEGSKA (reference sequence). V was trimmed by 0 bases and J by 3 bases, leaving 4 bases between them. The CDR3 length is 12 residues. CDR3 amino acids: CSARDQTDTQYF. The CDR3 coding sequence is TGCAGTGCTAGAGATCAGACAGATACGCAGTATTTT.

The rearrangement uses TRBV7-2 and TRBJ2-2; D gene ambiguous. Germline-derived CDR1 and CDR2 are SGHTA and FQGNSA. CDR3 length: 13 residues. Trimming removed 7 bases from V and 2 bases from J, with 8 bases in between. CDR3 coding DNA: TGTGCCAGCACCACGCCAAACACCGGGGAGCTGTTTTTT. This codes for CASTTPNTGELFF.

This clonotype was counted between two and nine times. The rearrangement links TRBV19 to TRBJ2-5; no clear D. CDR3 length: 12 residues. CDR1 LNHDA and CDR2 SQIVND come from the germline V gene (reference sequence). V was trimmed by 7 bases and J by 4 bases, leaving 10 bases between them. The CDR3 DNA sequence: TGTGCCAGTAAGGGTGATGGAGAGACCCAGTACTTC. It encodes CASKGDGETQYF.

The chain couples TRBV10-3 to TRBJ2-7, with 10 bases that match TRBD2. The CDR3 runs to 16 residues. The trim removed 4 bases at V and 5 bases at J, leaving 11 bases unmatched. The V gene's germline CDR1 is ENHRY and CDR2 SYGVKD. CDR3 in DNA: TGTGCCATCAGTGGTGGGGGAAGCGGGAGGGCCGACGAGCAGTACTTC. It encodes CAISGGGSGRADEQYF.

CDR3: CASGSQGDRAPYEQYF. The CDR3 nucleotides are TGTGCCAGCGGCTCTCAAGGGGACAGGGCGCCTTACGAGCAGTACTTC. The chain uses TRBV2 and TRBJ2-7; 9 nucleotides line up with TRBD1. Germline lookup yields CDR1 SNHLY and CDR2 FYNNEI. This CDR3 region has 16 residues. With V trimmed by 8 bases and J by 4 bases, 15 bases remained unmatched.

The rearrangement joins TRBV11-2 to TRBJ1-2; D unresolved. Germline assignment: CDR1 SGHAT and CDR2 FQNNGV. The CDR3 runs 16 residues. V was cut by 0 bases and J by 2 bases, with 13 bases left in between. The CDR3 loop is CASSLDGVLANYGYTF. CDR3 nucleotide sequence: TGTGCCAGCAGCTTAGATGGTGTATTGGCAAACTATGGCTACACCTTC. The complete variable domain, with remaining parts taken from reference TRBV11-2 and TRBJ1-2, reads EAGVAQSPRYKIIEKRQSVAFWCNPISGHATLYWYQQILGQGPKLLIQFQNNGVVDDSQLPKDRFSAERLKGVDSTLKIQPAKLEDSAVYLCASSLDGVLANYGYTFGSGTRLTVV.

This rearrangement joins TRBV25-1 to TRBJ2-5, with no clear D. V lost 6 bases, J lost 7 bases, and 9 bases lay in between. Germline CDR1 and CDR2: MGHDK and SYGVNS. The CDR3 covers 11 residues. In nucleotides, the CDR3 is TGTGCCAGCAGCGCTTCTGGGACCCAGTACTTC. Its protein is CASSASGTQYF.

This clonotype has just a few counts. J is TRBJ1-6 and V is TRBV7-8, with 7 bases identical to TRBD1. Germline CDR1 SGHVS, CDR2 FQNEAQ. CDR3 length: 15 residues. V shed 5 bases, J shed 6 bases, and the junction held 7 bases outside the gene matches. DNA for the CDR3: TGTGCCAGCAGCGAGACAGGGTCGGGTAATTCACCCCTCCACTTT. Translating gives CASSETGSGNSPLHF.

This chain links TRBV20-1 with TRBJ1-1; 9 bases fit TRBD1. Germline lookup yields CDR1 DFQATT and CDR2 SNEGSKA (reference sequence). The junction had 4 bases not matched to a gene; V was cut back by 1 base and J by 4 bases. The CDR3 totals 14 residues. CDR3 sequence reads: CSARGGQGRTEAFF. The CDR3 DNA reads TGCAGTGCTAGAGGAGGACAGGGGCGCACTGAAGCTTTCTTT.